This T cell receptor (beta chain) originates from a study of T-cell reconstitution after alpha-beta-depleted transplantation in children. Overall study findings and caveats: A year had passed since transplant, and T-cell counts and diversity by then came mostly from newly produced T cells. Reportedly, only several hundred clones from non-depleted graft cells drove alpha-beta T-cell counts at about two months. Several patients had high TCRbeta diversity at day 60; it came from surviving recipient T cells and thymic progenitors.

Only a few counts were recorded for this clonotype. Its antigen remains unidentified. This CDR3 has 11 amino acids. CDR1 and CDR2 from the germline V gene are SQVTM and ANQGSEA. Trimming removed 7 bases at V and 5 bases at J, with 11 bases between. Preparation of the TCRbeta library involved a method that used unique molecular identifiers. TCRdb re-called the PCR reads with MiXCR, one entry per CDR3 protein. The sample lists fewer than 150,000 distinct CDR3 sequences, about a tenth seen once, with around 24% in the top ten. The starting material was PBMCs, mostly from graft donor cells, obtained 180 days after TCRalphabeta/CD19-depleted stem cell transplant. The chain carries TRBV29-1 and TRBJ2-5; D might be TRBD2 (5 bases). The sequence was obtained from a girl in the first two years of life who had a stem cell transplant for combined immunodeficiency, so the T cells may come from the graft donor. The DNA for the CDR3 is TGCAGCGCCGAAACGGGGGAGACCCAGTACTTC. This gives the protein CSAETGETQYF.